The rows below give T cell receptor beta chains drawn from one sample of a study of vaccination effects on CD4 cells after COVID-19. These receptors' antigens are unknown. TCRdb's table, derived via immunoSEQ multiplex PCR, lists solely in-frame clones and lacks some. Among about 70,000 clones listed, 70% to 80% were seen once. The sample was CD4+ T cells from PBMCs cultured without peptide, taken before COVID-19 vaccination. The receptors derive from a human donor who received a COVID-19 vaccine. Both conserved end residues are part of each CDR3. The D gene is left open where the match is weak. Size tells how often a clone was seen (once, few, many) or the class of an expanded clone, and some rows leave it out.

V gene	CDR3 length	D gene	J gene	clone size	CDR3 DNA	CDR3 protein
TRBV5-1	16	-	TRBJ2-2	-	TGCGCCAGCAGCTTGTTGGGTAGCCCTAACACCGGGGAGCTGTTTTTT	CASSLLGSPNTGELFF
TRBV7-2	16	TRBD1	TRBJ2-2	once	TGTGCCAGCAGCTCACCGGGACAGATAAACACCGGGGAGCTGTTTTTT	CASSSPGQINTGELFF
TRBV5-6	14	TRBD1	TRBJ2-1	-	TGTGCCAGCAGCTATCAGGGGGAAAGCGATGAGCAGTTCTTC	CASSYQGESDEQFF
TRBV5-1	13	-	TRBJ1-2	-	TGCGCCAGCAGCGTAGGGTTTCTTGATGGCTACACCTTC	CASSVGFLDGYTF
TRBV11-2	16	TRBD1	TRBJ1-1	-	TGTGCCAGCAGCTTAAACTTCGGGACAGGGGGCACTGAAGCTTTCTTT	CASSLNFGTGGTEAFF
TRBV2	17	TRBD1	TRBJ1-2	-	TGTGCCAGCAGTCCACAGGGGCATCGACTAGACCACTATGGCTACACCTTC	CASSPQGHRLDHYGYTF
TRBV30	13	-	TRBJ1-3	few	TGTGCCTGGAGGACGGGATCTGGAAACACCATATATTTT	CAWRTGSGNTIYF
TRBV28	14	TRBD2	TRBJ2-3	-	TGTGCCAGCAGTTCTAGCGGGGACTCAGATACGCAGTATTTT	CASSSSGDSDTQYF
TRBV3-1/TRBV3-2	13	-	TRBJ2-5	few	TGTGCCAGCAGCCTCACGGCGGTGAAGACCCAGTACTTC	CASSLTAVKTQYF
TRBV5-1	16	-	TRBJ1-2	-	TGCGCCAGCAGCCCACCCCAAGTAGGCCTTAAGGCTGGCTACACCTTC	CASSPPQVGLKAGYTF
TRBV9	15	TRBD2	TRBJ2-3	-	TGTGCCAGCAGCGTCGCAGCGGGGGGTTTGGATACGCAGTATTTT	CASSVAAGGLDTQYF
TRBV4-1	15	-	TRBJ1-4	-	TGCGCCAGCAGCCAAGGCCTGGCAACTAATGAAAAACTGTTTTTT	CASSQGLATNEKLFF
TRBV4-3	17	TRBD1	TRBJ1-6	once	TGCGCCAGCAGCCAAGGCGGGACAGGGGGATATAATTCACCCCTCCACTTT	CASSQGGTGGYNSPLHF
TRBV2	13	TRBD1	TRBJ1-6	-	TGTGCCAGCAGTCGGGGACAGGGCTCACCCCTCCACTTT	CASSRGQGSPLHF
TRBV5-4	16	-	TRBJ2-5	-	TGTGCCAGCAGCTTTTTATCCGGAGGGGGCCAAGAGACCCAGTACTTC	CASSFLSGGGQETQYF
TRBV2	13	TRBD1	TRBJ2-5	-	TGTGCCAGCAGCGACAGGGTCCAAGAGACCCAGTACTTC	CASSDRVQETQYF
TRBV12-3/TRBV12-4	13	-	TRBJ1-1	-	TGTGCCAGCAGTTTAGTGGGGGGGACTGAAGCTTTCTTT	CASSLVGGTEAFF
TRBV30	14	-	TRBJ1-6	-	TGTGCCTGGAGTGTGATTGGGGGGAATTCACCCCTCCACTTT	CAWSVIGGNSPLHF
TRBV18	14	TRBD2	TRBJ2-2	few	TGTGCCAGCTCTCCGGGACTAGTTGCCGGGGAGCTGTTTTTT	CASSPGLVAGELFF
TRBV7-2	15	-	TRBJ2-3	-	TGTGCCAGCAGCTTAAGGCGGGGCTCCACAGATACGCAGTATTTT	CASSLRRGSTDTQYF
TRBV20-1	9	-	TRBJ1-1	-	TGCAGTGCCCCTTCTCTGGCTTTCTTT	CSAPSLAFF
TRBV30	13	-	TRBJ1-1	few	TGTGCCTGGAGTATCCAAGCGGACAGAGAAGCTTTCTTT	CAWSIQADREAFF
TRBV19	13	TRBD1	TRBJ1-1	once	TGTGCCAGTAGCGAACAGGGGGCCGCTGAAGCTTTCTTT	CASSEQGAAEAFF